The next 18 T cell receptor beta chains were all read from a single sample in a study of cytomegalovirus exposure and HLA in healthy donors. Amplification used 60 Vbeta primers and 13 Jbeta primers. Only in-frame clones appear in the TCRdb table, and some are missing; sequencing was by immunoSEQ multiplex PCR. The profile shows 200,000 to 300,000 clones, 82% of them singletons. Material for sequencing was PBMCs. The receptors originated from a woman between 40 and 50 years old in good health and CMV-seropositive.

The chain has TRBV6-1 and TRBJ1-2, with D perhaps TRBD1 (5 bases). Germline CDR1 MNHNS, CDR2 SASEGT. The V end lost 5 bases, the J end lost 5 bases, and 15 bases lay between the germline ends. The CDR3 length is 14 residues. CDR3 loop: CASSSSGTFYGYTF. DNA of the CDR3: TGTGCCAGCAGTTCCAGCGGGACCTTTTATGGCTACACCTTC.

This clone was counted a single time. The chain recombines TRBV7-2 with TRBJ2-7, with 8 bases fitting TRBD2. Trimming cost V 3 bases and J 7 bases; bases outside gene matches: 11. This CDR3 has 15 residues. Germline values: CDR1 SGHTA, CDR2 FQGNSA. Here the CDR3 DNA reads TGTGCCAGCAGCTTCGGTCAAGCGGGAGTAGGTGAGCAGTACTTC. It is translated as CASSFGQAGVGEQYF.

This clone was detected only a few times. The chain links TRBV14 to TRBJ1-3; 7 bases are a match to TRBD1. V shed 0 bases and J 7 bases; nucleotides not matched to a gene: 3. The CDR3 sequence is 14 residues long. In germline, CDR1 is SGHDN, CDR2 FVKESK. The CDR3 DNA sequence: TGTGCCAGCAGCCAAGAACAGGGGAGGAACACCATATATTTT. This encodes CASSQEQGRNTIYF.

The chain joins TRBV7-9 to TRBJ1-5; 7 bases are shared with TRBD1. CDR3 size: 14 residues. J lost 3 bases, V lost 5 bases, and 4 bases had no gene match. Germline V gene sequence: CDR1 SEHNR, CDR2 FQNEAQ (reference sequence). In nucleotides, the CDR3 is TGTGCCAGCAGCCTAACAGGGGCCAATCAGCCCCAGCATTTT. This sequence encodes CASSLTGANQPQHF.

The V gene is TRBV6-1, the J gene TRBJ1-2; perhaps TRBD1 as D (5 bases). CDR1 is MNHNS and CDR2 is SASEGT in the germline V gene. The CDR3 has 16 amino acids. V was clipped by 2 bases and J by 4 bases, with 17 bases between them. The CDR3 here is CASSEWARESSYGYTF. The CDR3 bases are TGTGCCAGCAGTGAATGGGCCAGGGAATCATCCTATGGCTACACCTTC.

The CDR3 loop reads CASSSSGSITGELFF. The CDR3 DNA follows: TGTGCCAGCAGCTCAAGCGGGAGCATCACCGGGGAGCTGTTTTTT. V is TRBV7-3 and J is TRBJ2-2; TRBD2 agrees at 8 bases. V shed 4 bases, J shed 4 bases, and the junction held 5 bases outside the gene matches. The CDR3 is 15 residues long. CDR1 and CDR2 (germline): SGHTA, FQGTGA.

V gene TRBV27 combines with J gene TRBJ1-2; D might be TRBD1 (5 bases). The germline gives CDR1 MNHEY, CDR2 SMNVEV (reference sequence). The CDR3 sequence is 13 residues long. V shed 3 bases and J shed 2 bases, with 7 bases lying between them. The CDR3, as DNA: TGTGCCAGCAGTTTTGGGGGGAACTATGGCTACACCTTC. Its protein product is CASSFGGNYGYTF.

The genes are TRBV7-2 and TRBJ1-1; TRBD1 matches at 12 bases. Germline V gene sequence: CDR1 SGHTA, CDR2 FQGNSA. Trimming took 3 bases from V and 4 from J; bases not matched to a gene: 6. The CDR3 contains 16 residues. For the CDR3, the DNA is TGTGCCAGCAGCTTCTCCGGGACAGGGGGCGGCACTGAAGCTTTCTTT. Translation gives CASSFSGTGGGTEAFF.

V gene TRBV5-1 combines with J gene TRBJ2-7; 7 bases map to TRBD1. Losses at the gene ends were 2 bases for V and 0 bases for J; bases not matched to a gene: 2. CDR3 length equals 14 residues. The germline gives CDR1 SGHRS, CDR2 YFSETQ. CDR3 residues: CASSLQGSSYEQYF. The CDR3 DNA follows: TGCGCCAGCAGCTTACAGGGGAGCTCCTACGAGCAGTACTTC.

The chain has TRBV5-6 and TRBJ1-2; 10 positions match TRBD1. V gave up 4 bases and J gave up 4 bases; unmatched junction bases: 10. Germline V gene sequence: CDR1 SGHDT, CDR2 YYEEEE. The CDR3 sequence is 16 residues long. The CDR3 nucleotides read TGTGCCAGCAGCGAAGGATGGACAGGGGGGCCCTATGGCTACACCTTC. Its protein is CASSEGWTGGPYGYTF.

This chain connects TRBV19 to TRBJ2-5; 7 bases are shared with TRBD1. J was trimmed by 5 bases and V by 2 bases; bases with no gene match: 8. Germline V lookup: CDR1 LNHDA, CDR2 SQIVND (reference sequence). CDR3 size: 15 residues. CDR3 in DNA: TGTGCCAGTAGTATAAAGACAGGGTCTGGGGAGACCCAGTACTTC. Translated, it gives CASSIKTGSGETQYF.

This clone was observed a single time. The chain carries TRBV28 and TRBJ1-1, with TRBD1 as a possible D gene (5 bases). V was shortened by 1 base and J by 0 bases, with 9 bases between the two germline ends. Germline values: CDR1 MDHEN, CDR2 SYDVKM. This CDR3 has 15 amino acids. CDR3 residues: CASSLSWGVNTEAFF. The CDR3 nucleotides are TGTGCCAGCAGTTTATCCTGGGGGGTGAACACTGAAGCTTTCTTT.

This chain uses TRBV7-9 with TRBJ1-4, with 7 bases fitting TRBD1. This CDR3 spans 15 amino acids. Per germline, CDR1 SEHNR and CDR2 FQNEAQ (reference sequence). The V gene end was trimmed by 1 base and the J gene end by 8 bases; junction bases not matched to a gene: 7. The DNA of the CDR3 is TGTGCCAGCAGCTTAGGAACAGGGGTTCGGGAAAAACTGTTTTTT. Encoded protein: CASSLGTGVREKLFF.

This clone appeared once. The V gene is TRBV18, the J gene TRBJ2-7, with TRBD1 identical over 8 bases. The CDR3 is 15 amino acids. J gave up 1 base and V 0 bases, and 2 bases lay outside the gene matches. Germline loops: CDR1 KGHSH, CDR2 LQKENI. The CDR3, as DNA: TGTGCCAGCTCACCACCCACAGGGGGATCCTACGAGCAGTACTTC. Translation: CASSPPTGGSYEQYF.

This clone came up once. CDR3 bases: TGTGCCTGGAGTGTAGGGGCTGGAGCCGGAAAACTGTTTTTT. It is translated as CAWSVGAGAGKLFF. This chain links TRBV30 with TRBJ1-4, with D maybe TRBD1 (5 bases). CDR3 length: 14 amino acids. Germline V gene lookup returns CDR1 GTSNPN and CDR2 SVGIG (reference sequence). V lost 0 bases and J lost 10, with 15 bases in between.

This sequence joins TRBV6-5 and TRBJ1-2; TRBD1 aligns across 8 bases. Germline V lookup: CDR1 MNHEY, CDR2 SVGAGI. The CDR3 sequence is 14 residues long. V gave up 4 bases and J gave up 7 bases; unmatched junction bases: 8. The CDR3 DNA reads as TGTGCCAGCAGTTTATGGGGACAGGTCTCTGGCTACACCTTC. Its translation is CASSLWGQVSGYTF.

V gene TRBV7-3 combines with J gene TRBJ2-1; D is perhaps TRBD2 (5 bases). The CDR3 covers 14 residues. CDR1 and CDR2 from the germline V gene are SGHTA and FQGTGA. The V end lost 5 bases, the J end lost 5 bases, and 13 bases lay between the germline ends. CDR3 DNA sequence: TGTGCCAGCAGCCCACTTGAGGGAAACAATGAGCAGTTCTTC. This translates into CASSPLEGNNEQFF.

This clone was seen a handful of times. The rearrangement joins TRBV4-3 to TRBJ2-2, with 8 bases aligning to TRBD2. The CDR3 has 17 amino acids. CDR1 LGHNA and CDR2 YSLEER come from the germline V gene. With 1 base clipped from V and 1 base from J, the junction kept 5 bases outside the gene matches. The CDR3 DNA reads TGCGCCAGCAGCCAAGCGAAGGGACTAGGGAACACCGGGGAGCTGTTTTTT. Translating gives CASSQAKGLGNTGELFF.